The sequence of this TCR beta chain was determined in a study of human T cells and chemical hapten exposure. Study results and limitations: There was no change with DPC sensitization in TCRs above 1 in 1000 frequency.

The sample holds a few counts of this clonotype. The target antigen is unknown. Unfractionated whole blood was the source from which total RNA was extracted. TCRdb fed the 5' RACE reads into MiXCR, producing one record per CDR3 protein. The sample carries 110,000 or so distinct CDR3 sequences, approximately 20% recorded once. The CDR3 covers 19 residues. The ends were cut back, 5 bases at V and 0 bases at J, with 22 bases in the middle. Per the germline V gene, CDR1 is SGHDN and CDR2 is FVKESK. The chain carries TRBV14 and TRBJ2-2, with a tentative D call TRBD2 (6 bases). This clonotype was sampled from a human donor in good health. Here the CDR3 reads CASSERAAFWDSNTGELFF. The CDR3 DNA reads TGTGCCAGCAGCGAAAGGGCAGCGTTTTGGGACTCGAACACCGGGGAGCTGTTTTTT.